This TCR beta chain was found in a study of cytomegalovirus exposure and HLA in healthy donors. The PCR contained 60 Vbeta and 13 Jbeta primers. Produced via immunoSEQ multiplex PCR; TCRdb's table is partial and in-frame only. The repertoire holds some 180,000 clones, with roughly 87% as singletons. CDR1 SNHLY and CDR2 FYNNEI come from the germline V gene. CDR3 length: 14 amino acids. Trimming pared 6 bases from V and 0 bases from J, leaving 9 bases between. This clonotype was sampled from a boy younger than 10 in good health and CMV-seronegative. The V and J genes are TRBV2 and TRBJ1-5, with a possible D match to TRBD1 (6 bases). Input material: PBMCs. The CDR3 loop is CASSRQASNQPQHF. DNA of the CDR3: TGTGCCAGCAGCCGACAGGCTAGCAATCAGCCCCAGCATTTT. Drawing the rest from reference TRBV2 and TRBJ1-5, the complete variable domain is EPEVTQTPSHQVTQMGQEVILRCVPISNHLYFYWYRQILGQKVEFLVSFYNNEISEKSEIFDDQFSVERPDGSNFTLKIRSTKLEDSAMYFCASSRQASNQPQHFGDGTRLSIL.